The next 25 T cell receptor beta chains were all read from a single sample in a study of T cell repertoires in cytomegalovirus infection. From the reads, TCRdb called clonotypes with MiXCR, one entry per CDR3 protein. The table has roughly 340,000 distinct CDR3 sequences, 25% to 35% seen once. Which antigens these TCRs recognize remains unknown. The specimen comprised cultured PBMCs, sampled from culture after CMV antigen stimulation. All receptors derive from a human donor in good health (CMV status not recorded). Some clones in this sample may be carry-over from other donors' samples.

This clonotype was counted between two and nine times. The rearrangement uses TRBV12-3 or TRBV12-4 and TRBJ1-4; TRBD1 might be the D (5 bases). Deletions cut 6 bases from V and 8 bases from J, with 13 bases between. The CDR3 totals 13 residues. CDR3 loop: CASSWDGREKLFF. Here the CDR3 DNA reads TGTGCCAGCAGCTGGGACGGGAGGGAAAAACTGTTTTTT.

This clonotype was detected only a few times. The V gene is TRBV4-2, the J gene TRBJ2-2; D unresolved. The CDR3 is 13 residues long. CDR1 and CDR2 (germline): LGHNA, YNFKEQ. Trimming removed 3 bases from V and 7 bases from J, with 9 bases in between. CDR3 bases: TGTGCCAGCAGCCAGGAAGGAATCGGGGAGCTGTTTTTT. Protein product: CASSQEGIGELFF.

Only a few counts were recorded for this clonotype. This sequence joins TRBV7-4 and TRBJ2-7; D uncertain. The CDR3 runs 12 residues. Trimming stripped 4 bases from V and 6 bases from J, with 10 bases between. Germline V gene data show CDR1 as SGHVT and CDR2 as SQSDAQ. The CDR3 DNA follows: TGTGCCAGCAGCTCTTTAGGCTTCGAGCAGTACTTC. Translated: CASSSLGFEQYF.

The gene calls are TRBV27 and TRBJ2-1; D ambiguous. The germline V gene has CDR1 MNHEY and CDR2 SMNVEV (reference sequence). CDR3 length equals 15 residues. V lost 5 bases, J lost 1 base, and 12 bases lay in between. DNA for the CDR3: TGTGCCAGCAGTCCCTCTCGGAGTTCCTACAATGAGCAGTTCTTC. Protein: CASSPSRSSYNEQFF.

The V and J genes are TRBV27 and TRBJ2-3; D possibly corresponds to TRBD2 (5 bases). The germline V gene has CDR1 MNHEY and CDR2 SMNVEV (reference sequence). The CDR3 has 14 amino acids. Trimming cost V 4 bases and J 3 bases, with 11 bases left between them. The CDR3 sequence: CASSYERTTDTQYF. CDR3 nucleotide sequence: TGTGCCAGCAGTTATGAGCGGACGACAGATACGCAGTATTTT.

CDR3 bases: TGTGCCAGCAGACTTAGGGGAAACACCATATATTTT. This translates into CASRLRGNTIYF. The chain combines TRBV7-2 with TRBJ1-3; D gene ambiguous. The CDR3 loop spans 12 amino acids. CDR1 and CDR2 from the germline V gene are SGHTA and FQGNSA. V was clipped by 6 bases and J by 4 bases, with 7 bases between them.

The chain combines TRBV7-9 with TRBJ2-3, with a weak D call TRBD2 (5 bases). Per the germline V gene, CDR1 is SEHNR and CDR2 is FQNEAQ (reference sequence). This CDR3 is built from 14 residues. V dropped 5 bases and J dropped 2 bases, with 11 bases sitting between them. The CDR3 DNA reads TGTGCCAGCAGCCTAGGACTTTCCACAGATACGCAGTATTTT. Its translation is CASSLGLSTDTQYF.

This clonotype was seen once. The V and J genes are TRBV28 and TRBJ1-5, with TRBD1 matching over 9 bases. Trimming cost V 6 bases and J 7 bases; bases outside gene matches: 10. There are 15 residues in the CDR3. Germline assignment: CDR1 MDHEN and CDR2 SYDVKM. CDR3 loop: CASSPGDRDDQPQHF. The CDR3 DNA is TGTGCCAGCAGCCCTGGGGACAGGGACGACCAGCCCCAGCATTTT.

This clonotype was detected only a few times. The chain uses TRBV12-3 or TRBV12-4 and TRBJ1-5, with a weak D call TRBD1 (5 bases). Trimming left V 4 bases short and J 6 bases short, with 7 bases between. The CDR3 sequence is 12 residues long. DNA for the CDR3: TGTGCCAGCAGTTCCGGGGCTCAGCCCCAGCATTTT. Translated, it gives CASSSGAQPQHF.

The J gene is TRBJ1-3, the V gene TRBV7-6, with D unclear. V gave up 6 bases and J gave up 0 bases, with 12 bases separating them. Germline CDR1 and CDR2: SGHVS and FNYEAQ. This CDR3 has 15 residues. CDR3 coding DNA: TGTGCCAGCAGTCGCGGCAGGAGCTCTGGAAACACCATATATTTT. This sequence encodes CASSRGRSSGNTIYF.

Here the CDR3 reads CASSERGFGDEQYF. In DNA, the CDR3 is TGTGCCAGCAGTGAAAGGGGGTTTGGGGACGAGCAGTACTTC. The V call is TRBV6-1, the J call TRBJ2-7, with a weak D call TRBD1 (6 bases). The germline V and J ends were trimmed by 2 bases and 5 bases, with 13 bases remaining between them. This CDR3 region has 14 residues. CDR1 is MNHNS, CDR2 SASEGT, per germline.

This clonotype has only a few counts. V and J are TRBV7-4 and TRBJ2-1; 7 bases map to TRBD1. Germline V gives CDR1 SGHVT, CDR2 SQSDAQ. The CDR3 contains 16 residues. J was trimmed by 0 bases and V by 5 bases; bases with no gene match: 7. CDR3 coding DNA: TGTGCCAGCAGCCCCATCGACAGGGTCTCCTACAATGAGCAGTTCTTC. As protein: CASSPIDRVSYNEQFF.

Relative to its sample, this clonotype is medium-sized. Here the CDR3 DNA reads TGTGCCAGCAGCTTGTCGGACCAGACCTACGAGCAGTACTTC. This codes for CASSLSDQTYEQYF. The chain uses TRBV5-4 and TRBJ2-7; D is ambiguous. The CDR3 contains 14 residues. Looked up from germline, CDR1 is SGHNT and CDR2 is YYREEE (reference sequence). The V end was cut by 1 base, the J end by 2 bases, with 10 bases between.

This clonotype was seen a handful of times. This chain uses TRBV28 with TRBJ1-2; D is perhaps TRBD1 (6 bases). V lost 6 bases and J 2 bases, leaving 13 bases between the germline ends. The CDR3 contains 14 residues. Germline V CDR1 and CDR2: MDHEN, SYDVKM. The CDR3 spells CASRQNRANYGYTF. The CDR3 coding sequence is TGTGCCAGCAGACAGAACAGGGCCAACTATGGCTACACCTTC.

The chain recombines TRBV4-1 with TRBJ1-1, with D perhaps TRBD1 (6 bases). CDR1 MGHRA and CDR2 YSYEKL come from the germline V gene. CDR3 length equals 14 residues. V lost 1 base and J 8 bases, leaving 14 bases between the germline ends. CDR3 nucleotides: TGCGCCAGCAGCCAAGTAACAGGGCGGGCGGAAGCTTTCTTT. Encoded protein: CASSQVTGRAEAFF.

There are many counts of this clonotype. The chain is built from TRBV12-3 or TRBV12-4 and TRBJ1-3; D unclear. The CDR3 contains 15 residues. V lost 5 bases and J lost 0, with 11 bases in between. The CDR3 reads CASSLGANSGNTIYF. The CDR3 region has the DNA TGTGCCAGCAGTCTGGGCGCGAACTCTGGAAACACCATATATTTT.

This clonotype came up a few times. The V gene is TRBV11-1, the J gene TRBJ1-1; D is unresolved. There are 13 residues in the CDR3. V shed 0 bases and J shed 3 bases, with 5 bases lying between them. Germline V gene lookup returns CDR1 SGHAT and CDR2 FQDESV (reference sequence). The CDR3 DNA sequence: TGTGCCAGCAGCTTAGCTCAGTACACTGAAGCTTTCTTT. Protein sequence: CASSLAQYTEAFF.

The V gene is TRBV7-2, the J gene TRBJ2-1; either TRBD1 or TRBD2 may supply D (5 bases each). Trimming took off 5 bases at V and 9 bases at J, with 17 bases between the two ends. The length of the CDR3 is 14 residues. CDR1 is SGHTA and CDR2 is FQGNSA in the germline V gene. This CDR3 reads CASSNSYGAGEQFF. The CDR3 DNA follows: TGTGCCAGCAGCAACTCATACGGGGCGGGTGAGCAGTTCTTC.

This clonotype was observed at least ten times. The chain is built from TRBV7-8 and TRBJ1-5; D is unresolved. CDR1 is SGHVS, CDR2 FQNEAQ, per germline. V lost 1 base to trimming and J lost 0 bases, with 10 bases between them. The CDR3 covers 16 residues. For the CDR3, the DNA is TGTGCCAGCAGCTTAGAAGGGCGACTTAGCAATCAGCCCCAGCATTTT. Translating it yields CASSLEGRLSNQPQHF.

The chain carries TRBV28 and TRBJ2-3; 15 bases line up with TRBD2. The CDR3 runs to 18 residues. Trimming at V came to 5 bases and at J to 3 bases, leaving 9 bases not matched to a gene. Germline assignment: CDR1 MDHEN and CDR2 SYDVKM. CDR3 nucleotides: TGTGCCAGCAGTACCCCGGGACTAGCGGGAGGTGGTACAGATACGCAGTATTTT. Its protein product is CASSTPGLAGGGTDTQYF. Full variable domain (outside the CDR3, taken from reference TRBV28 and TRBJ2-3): DVKVTQSSRYLVKRTGEKVFLECVQDMDHENMFWYRQDPGLGLRLIYFSYDVKMKEKGDIPEGYSVSREKKERFSLILESASTNQTSMYLCASSTPGLAGGGTDTQYFGPGTRLTVL.

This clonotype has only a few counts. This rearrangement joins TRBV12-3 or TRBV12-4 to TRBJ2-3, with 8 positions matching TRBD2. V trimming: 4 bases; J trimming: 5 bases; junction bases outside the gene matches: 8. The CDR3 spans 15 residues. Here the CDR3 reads CASSSSGRGGDTQYF. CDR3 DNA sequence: TGTGCCAGCAGTTCGTCGGGACGGGGGGGAGATACGCAGTATTTT.

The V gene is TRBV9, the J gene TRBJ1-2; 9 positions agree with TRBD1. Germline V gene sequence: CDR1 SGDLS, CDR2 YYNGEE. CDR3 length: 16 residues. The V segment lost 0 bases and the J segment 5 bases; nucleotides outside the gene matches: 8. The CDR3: CASSVDSTGQGYGYTF. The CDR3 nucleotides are TGTGCCAGCAGCGTAGACTCAACCGGACAGGGGTATGGCTACACCTTC.

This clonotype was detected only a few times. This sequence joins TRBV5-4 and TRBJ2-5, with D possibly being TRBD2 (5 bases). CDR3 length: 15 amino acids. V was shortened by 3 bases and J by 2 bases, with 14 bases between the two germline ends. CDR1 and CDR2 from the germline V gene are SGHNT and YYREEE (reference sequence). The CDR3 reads CASSSEAVSQETQYF. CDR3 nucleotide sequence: TGTGCCAGCAGCTCTGAAGCGGTCAGTCAAGAGACCCAGTACTTC.

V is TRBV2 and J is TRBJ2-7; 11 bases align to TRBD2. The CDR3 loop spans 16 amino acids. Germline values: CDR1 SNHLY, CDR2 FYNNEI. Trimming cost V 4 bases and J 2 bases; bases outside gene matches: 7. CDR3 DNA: TGTGCCAGCAGTGCACTAGCGGGAGAAAAAGCCTACGAGCAGTACTTC. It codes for CASSALAGEKAYEQYF.

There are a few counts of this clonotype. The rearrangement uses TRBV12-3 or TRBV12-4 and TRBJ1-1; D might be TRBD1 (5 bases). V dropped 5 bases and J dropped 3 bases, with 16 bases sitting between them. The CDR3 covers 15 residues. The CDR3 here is CASSKIREVDTEAFF. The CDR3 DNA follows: TGTGCCAGCAGTAAAATCAGGGAGGTCGACACTGAAGCTTTCTTT.